The 3 T cell receptor beta chains listed next were all sequenced from one sample in a study of T-cell memory formation after mild COVID-19. A single record per CDR3 protein comes from TCRdb applying MiXCR to the 5' RACE reads. The data contain 340,000 or so distinct CDR3 sequences, 10% to 15% of them singletons. Sequencing was done on a sample of PBMCs or a T cell subset sorted from them (not recorded which). The receptors stem from a man between 18 and 29 years old who had mild COVID-19 (a few samples of this study predate the infection). Cell type and time point are not known.

This clonotype turned up a few times. V usage is TRBV6-4 and J usage is TRBJ2-3; 10 bases align to TRBD2. The CDR3 length is 17 residues. J lost 3 bases, V lost 0 bases, and 6 bases had no gene match. CDR1 is MRHNA, CDR2 SNTAGT, per germline. In DNA form, the CDR3 reads TGTGCCAGCAGTGACTCGCCAGCGGGGGGGTCGACAGATACGCAGTATTTT. Amino acid sequence: CASSDSPAGGSTDTQYF.

This chain links TRBV20-1 with TRBJ2-3, with 9 positions matching TRBD1. The germline V gene encodes CDR1 DFQATT and CDR2 SNEGSKA (reference sequence). Trimming cost V 0 bases and J 6 bases; bases outside gene matches: 4. This CDR3 contains 14 residues. The CDR3 DNA reads as TGCAGTGCTAGAGATAGGACAGGGGACGATACGCAGTATTTT. As protein: CSARDRTGDDTQYF.

The chain links TRBV2 to TRBJ2-3, with 14 bases identical to TRBD2. With V trimmed by 5 bases and J by 4 bases, 17 bases remained unmatched. This CDR3 contains 20 residues. CDR1 and CDR2 from the germline V gene are SNHLY and FYNNEI. CDR3 in DNA: TGTGCCAGCAGTCAGGACAAGCTTGGACTAGCGGGGGGTGCGGCAGATACGCAGTATTTT. Protein sequence: CASSQDKLGLAGGAADTQYF.